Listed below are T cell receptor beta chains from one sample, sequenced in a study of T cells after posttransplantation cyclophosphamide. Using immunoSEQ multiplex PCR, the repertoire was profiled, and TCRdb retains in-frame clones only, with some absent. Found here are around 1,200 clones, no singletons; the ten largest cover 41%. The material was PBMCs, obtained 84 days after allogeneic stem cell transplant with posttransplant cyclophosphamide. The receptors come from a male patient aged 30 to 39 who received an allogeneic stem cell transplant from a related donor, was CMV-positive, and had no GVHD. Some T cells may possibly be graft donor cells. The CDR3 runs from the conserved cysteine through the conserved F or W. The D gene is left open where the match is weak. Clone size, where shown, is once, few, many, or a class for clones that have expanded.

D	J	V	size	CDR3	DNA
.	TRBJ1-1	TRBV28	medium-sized	CASSLGPPGLNTEAFF	TGTGCCAGCAGTTTAGGGCCCCCAGGATTGAACACTGAAGCTTTCTTT
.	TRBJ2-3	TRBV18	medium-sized	CASSPSRSTDTQYF	TGTGCCAGCTCACCTTCGCGCTCCACAGATACGCAGTATTTT
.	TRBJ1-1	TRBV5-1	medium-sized	CASSSGGGTEAFF	TGCGCCAGCAGCTCCGGGGGGGGGACGGAAGCTTTCTTT
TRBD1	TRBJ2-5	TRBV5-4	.	CASSVGQWQETQYF	TGTGCCAGCAGCGTGGGACAGTGGCAAGAGACCCAGTACTTC
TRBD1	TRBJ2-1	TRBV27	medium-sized	CASSLLGTDNEQFF	TGTGCCAGCAGTTTACTCGGGACAGACAATGAGCAGTTCTTC
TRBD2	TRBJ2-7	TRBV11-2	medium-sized	CASRATSGRSYEQYF	TGTGCCAGCAGAGCCACTAGCGGGAGGTCCTACGAGCAGTACTTC
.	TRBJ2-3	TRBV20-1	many	CSARVHDTQYF	TGCAGTGCTAGAGTACACGATACGCAGTATTTT
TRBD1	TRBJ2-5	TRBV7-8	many	CASSIHPGQGAGQETQYF	TGTGCCAGCAGCATCCACCCCGGACAGGGGGCGGGACAAGAGACCCAGTACTTC
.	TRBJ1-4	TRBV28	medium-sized	CASRQTGSSLKLFF	TGTGCCAGCAGGCAAACGGGTTCCTCCTTAAAACTGTTTTTT
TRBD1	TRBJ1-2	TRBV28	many	CASSVDRDVQGYTF	TGTGCCAGCAGTGTGGACAGGGACGTTCAGGGCTACACCTTC
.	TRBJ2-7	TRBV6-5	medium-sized	CASSYSHSRSYEQYF	TGTGCCAGCAGTTACTCGCACAGCCGATCCTACGAGCAGTACTTC